One sample yielded the 11 T cell receptor beta chains listed below, sequenced in a study of monozygotic twins with inflammatory bowel disease. TCRdb re-called the 5' RACE reads; one entry per CDR3 protein, DNA not given. This sample's table has around 230,000 distinct CDR3 sequences. Sequencing was done on a sample of blood. These receptors were obtained from a human donor with ulcerative colitis or Crohn's disease, or a healthy co-twin of an affected twin (not recorded which).

This chain links TRBV2 with TRBJ2-3; TCRdb's D call of TRBD1 is untestable without DNA. This CDR3 is built from 14 residues. The germline V gene has CDR1 SNHLY and CDR2 FYNNEI. The CDR3 loop is CASTRQAPTDTQYF.

The rearrangement uses TRBV7-2 and TRBJ2-7. CDR3 length: 14 residues. Per germline, CDR1 SGHTA and CDR2 FQGNSA. CDR3 loop: CASSLEGFGHEQYF.

This rearrangement joins TRBV20-1 to TRBJ2-3. Germline V CDR1 and CDR2: DFQATT, SNEGSKA (reference sequence). The CDR3 contains 12 residues. CDR3 amino acids: CSAREMVDTQYF.

The rearrangement joins TRBV20-1 to TRBJ2-2. This CDR3 has 16 residues. CDR1 is DFQATT, CDR2 SNEGSKA, per germline (reference sequence). The CDR3 is CSARDRHPANTGELFF.

The J gene is TRBJ2-7, the V gene TRBV7-8; the D gene TCRdb calls, TRBD1, cannot be checked with no DNA. The CDR3 has 13 amino acids. In germline, CDR1 is SGHVS, CDR2 FQNEAQ. The CDR3: CASSAGTGVEQYF.

The rearrangement joins TRBV29-1 to TRBJ1-1. CDR1 is SQVTM, CDR2 ANQGSEA, per germline. The CDR3 is 12 amino acids. CDR3 amino acids: CSSGDTYTEAFF. The variable domain in full, completed from reference TRBV29-1 and TRBJ1-1, reads SAVISQKPSRDICQRGTSLTIQCQVDSQVTMMFWYRQQPGQSLTLIATANQGSEATYESGFVIDKFPISRPNLTFSTLTVSNMSPEDSSIYLCSSGDTYTEAFFGQGTRLTVV.

The V and J genes are TRBV5-1 and TRBJ2-3. The CDR3 sequence is 15 residues long. Germline V gives CDR1 SGHRS, CDR2 YFSETQ. CDR3 amino acids: CASSLGISSTDTQYF.

This chain uses TRBV18 with TRBJ2-4; TCRdb's assignment of TRBD1 cannot be checked, as there is no DNA. The CDR3 spans 15 residues. Germline CDR1 and CDR2: KGHSH and LQKENI. CDR3 residues: CASSLDQGIKNIQYF.

CDR3 protein: CASSSLDRESNQPQHF. J is TRBJ1-5 and V is TRBV12-3 or TRBV12-4; TCRdb calls TRBD1, which cannot be checked without DNA. This CDR3 contains 16 residues.

The CDR3 here is CASSSEYSNQPQHF. The genes are TRBV27 and TRBJ1-5. CDR1 and CDR2 (germline): MNHEY, SMNVEV (reference sequence). The CDR3 runs 14 residues.

The V and J genes are TRBV19 and TRBJ1-2; the TCRdb D gene call, TRBD1, has no DNA to confirm it. Germline CDR1 and CDR2: LNHDA and SQIVND (reference sequence). The CDR3 length is 17 residues. CDR3 amino acids: CASRSPGQGARDYGYTF.